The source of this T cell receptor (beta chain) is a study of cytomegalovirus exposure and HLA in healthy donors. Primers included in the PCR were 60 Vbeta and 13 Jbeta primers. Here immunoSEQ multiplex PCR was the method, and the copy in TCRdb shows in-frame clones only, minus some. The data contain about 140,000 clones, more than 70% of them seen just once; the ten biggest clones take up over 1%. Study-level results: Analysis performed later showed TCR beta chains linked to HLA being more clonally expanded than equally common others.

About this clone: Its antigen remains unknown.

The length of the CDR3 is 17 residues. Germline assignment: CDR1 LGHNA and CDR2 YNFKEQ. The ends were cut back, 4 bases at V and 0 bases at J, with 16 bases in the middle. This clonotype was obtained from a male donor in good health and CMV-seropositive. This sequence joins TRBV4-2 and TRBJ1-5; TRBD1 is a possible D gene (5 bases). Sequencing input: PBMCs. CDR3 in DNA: TGTGCCAGCAGCCCGCCGCCAGGGCGCGATAGCAATCAGCCCCAGCATTTT. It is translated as CASSPPPGRDSNQPQHF.